The rows below give T cell receptor beta chains drawn from one sample of a study of blood T cells in healthy people across ages. TCRdb redid the calling of the 5' RACE reads with MiXCR, one entry per CDR3 protein. The sample holds 2 million or so distinct CDR3 sequences, 49% seen once. The sequencing input was blood. These receptors were obtained from a woman in her thirties or forties in good health. The CDR3 runs from the conserved cysteine through the conserved F or W. The D gene is left open where the match is weak. Clone size is not always given. Where it is, it says once, few, many or a class for expanded clones.

v_call	cdr3_length	clone_size	j_call	d_call	cdr3_nt	cdr3_aa
TRBV5-5	16	few	TRBJ1-5	-	TGTGCCAGCAGCTTTGGGGCTCCTCTTAGCAATCAGCCCCAGCATTTT	CASSFGAPLSNQPQHF
TRBV6-1	15	-	TRBJ2-3	-	TGTGCCAGTTGCGTCTGGAGTTTTAGCACAGATACGCAGTATTTT	CASCVWSFSTDTQYF
TRBV20-1	15	few	TRBJ2-7	TRBD2	TGCAGTGCTAGAGACCGTTGGCGGGGGACTTACGAGCAGTACTTC	CSARDRWRGTYEQYF
TRBV4-1	14	few	TRBJ2-7	-	TGCGCCAGCAGCCAAGGAACAGGGAGCGACGAGCAGTACTTC	CASSQGTGSDEQYF
TRBV20-1	14	-	TRBJ2-2	-	TGCAGTGCTAGGATGGAGGGGTTTACCGGGGAGCTGTTTTTT	CSARMEGFTGELFF
TRBV20-1	8	few	TRBJ2-7	-	TGCAGTGCAGACGAGCAGTACTTC	CSADEQYF
TRBV19	12	-	TRBJ2-1	-	TGTGCGGTCGGGACGGCGTACAATGAGCAGTTCTTC	CAVGTAYNEQFF
TRBV29-1	13	-	TRBJ1-1	-	TGCAGCGTTGCATATCTCCTGAGGGCTGAAGCTTTCTTT	CSVAYLLRAEAFF
TRBV4-3	15	-	TRBJ2-5	-	TGCGCCAGCAGCTTTACCGGGACAAGACAAGAGACCCAGTACTTC	CASSFTGTRQETQYF
TRBV6-1	20	-	TRBJ1-4	TRBD1	TGTGCCAGCAGCCCTACCTTACCGACCGGGACAGGGATCTTGGATGAAAAACTGTTTTTT	CASSPTLPTGTGILDEKLFF
TRBV28	13	-	TRBJ2-5	-	TGTGCCGCCCACAGGGGGGGGCAAGAGACCCAGTACTTC	CAAHRGGQETQYF
TRBV20-1	13	-	TRBJ2-5	-	TGCAGTGCCTCGACACCTCTGGGAGAGACCCAGTACTTC	CSASTPLGETQYF
TRBV27	13	few	TRBJ2-3	-	TGTGCCAGCGCCGGACTAACCACAGATACGCAGTATTTT	CASAGLTTDTQYF
TRBV20-1	15	few	TRBJ2-3	TRBD2	TGCAGTGCTTCAGCACGGACTAGCGGGGAAGATACGCAGTATTTT	CSASARTSGEDTQYF
TRBV10-2	15	-	TRBJ1-5	-	TGCGCCAGCAGTGAATTTGGACGGTACAATCAGCCCCAGCATTTT	CASSEFGRYNQPQHF
TRBV4-1	14	once	TRBJ2-1	-	TGCGCCAGCAGCCCGGTAGGGGAGAACAATGAGCAGTTCTTC	CASSPVGENNEQFF
TRBV4-2	15	-	TRBJ2-2	-	TGTGCCAGCAGCCAGCCCCTTCAGGTCTCCGGGGAGCTGTTTTTT	CASSQPLQVSGELFF
TRBV28	13	-	TRBJ1-5	-	TGTGCCAGCAAGTCGCAGGGTCCACAGCCCCAGCATTTT	CASKSQGPQPQHF
TRBV20-1	11	-	TRBJ1-2	-	TGCAGTGCACCCGACCGGTATGGCTACACCTTC	CSAPDRYGYTF
TRBV20-1	17	-	TRBJ2-7	-	TGCAGTGCTAGAGCCAGGAGAACCGGGGGCTCCTCCTACGAGCAGTACTTC	CSARARRTGGSSYEQYF
TRBV3-1	17	-	TRBJ2-5	-	TGTGCCAGCAGCCAAGATCGGGAGAGGGGTCGCAAGGAGACCCAGTACTTC	CASSQDRERGRKETQYF
TRBV12-5	14	once	TRBJ2-7	-	TGTGCTAGTGGTAACGGACAGCCGGGGAATGAGCAGTACTTC	CASGNGQPGNEQYF
TRBV6-2/TRBV6-3	14	few	TRBJ1-1	TRBD1	TGTGCCAGCAGTTCTGACAGGGTGAACACTGAAGCTTTCTTT	CASSSDRVNTEAFF
TRBV9	12	-	TRBJ2-1	-	TGTGTCAGCAGCGCCCAATACAATGAGCAGTTCTTC	CVSSAQYNEQFF
TRBV12-3/TRBV12-4	15	few	TRBJ1-1	TRBD1	TGTGCCAGCAGGGCGGGGACAGGGGTTGGCACTGAAGCTTTCTTT	CASRAGTGVGTEAFF